This T cell receptor beta chain was documented in a study of beta chain features in type 1 diabetes (dated by TCRdb to the late 2010s). Concerning the study at large: Mean age, gender distribution, total cell number and subset yield did not differ between patients and healthy donors. Across all samples, fewer than 130 million sorted cells were examined, and cell number per subset correlated strongly with RNA yield. In the study, recently diagnosed type 1 diabetes patients and matched healthy donors were compared on the TCRB repertoires of their sorted circulating CD4+ T cell subsets. Regulatory and stem cell-like memory subsets were obtained from only 8 patients and roughly eight healthy donors, while naive and central memory subsets were obtained from all 30 or so donors. Study-wide findings and limitations: Because small numbers of individuals were included in the HLA sub-analyses, any influence of HLA type on TCRB rearrangement was left unresolved. Fewer insertions and more nucleotide deletions at VDJ recombination sites were observed in patients with type 1 diabetes, implying thymic rearrangement abnormalities. Naive, central memory and regulatory TCRB repertoires appeared to be more similar among patients than among healthy donors. Type 1 diabetes patients showed a moderate but significant shortening of TCRB CDR3 length in all four CD4+ subsets. Shorter templates might have been favored by PCR, but patient and control samples were amplified and corrected together, so both groups would have been affected equally by any skew. Because cDNA was sequenced instead of genomic DNA, highly expressing activated cells could be over-represented, though the groups showed no difference in activation or CD3 levels.

This clone was observed a handful of times. Its target antigen remains unknown. The sample holds no much larger clone one base away, and base qualities are not on file. All of the isolated RNA was reverse transcribed with the High Capacity cDNA Reverse Transcription Kit, so expressed TCRB transcripts were sequenced. Naive, central memory and regulatory T cell samples underwent deep immunoSEQ sequencing, averaging around 3.9 million total reads per sample. Sorted cells were lysed in RLT buffer and RNA was extracted with DNase-treated RNeasy Micro or Mini kits, depending on cell number. To prevent cross-contamination, each cell subset was processed individually, whereas patient and healthy donor samples were processed jointly. TCRB sequences were amplified from cDNA with the immunoSEQ multiplex PCR, producing 87-bp fragments spanning the CDR3 region. The amplicons were sequenced using the Illumina HiSeq platform. The paper's data handling went like this. Synthetic template baselines were used to correct PCR bias computationally, reads within Hamming distance 2 were collapsed together, and singletons that could not be merged were discarded. Reads were aligned to IMGT to assign V, D and J genes, CDR3 length, and insertions or deletions at six rearrangement sites. Within each subset, clonotype counts were normalized to sorted cell number, and only after that were true diversity and Gini coefficients computed with the tcR R package. The overlap coefficient, calculated on TCRB nucleotide sequences, was used to measure repertoire sharing. As a proxy for the pre-selection repertoire, out-of-frame TCRB sequences from naive cells were analyzed. TCRdb took over this immuneACCESS table, retaining in-frame rearrangements with V and J assigned. Such tables are incomplete; in checked studies, under half of the missing clones stem from an unresolved V gene, and the remainder is unexplained. V, J and clone size were drawn from that table, and D and trimming were deduced from the DNA. This sample has approximately 360,000 clones in its table, and 10% to 15% of those were observed once. Together, the top ten hold around 0.0099% of the sample.

Each donor gave one peripheral blood draw, averaging roughly 120 mL, which was collected into heparinised tubes. Naive, central memory, regulatory and stem cell-like memory CD4+ T cells were sorted on a BD FACSAria II using a panel including CD45RO, CCR7, CD25, CD127, CD95 and CD27. Purity was above 95% for every sorted population. PBMCs were separated immediately by Lymphoprep density gradient centrifugation and were stained directly, without being cultured. So that batch effects would be minimized, each experiment stained and sorted samples in pairs, pairing one healthy donor with one patient. Inclusive of the bounding cysteine and phenylalanine, the CDR3 is 14 residues long. Only the CDR3 DNA is retained, 42 bases long and in frame from the first base. CDR1 and CDR2 are drawn from the germline V gene: MNHEY, SVGAGI. The junction shows trimming of 6 bases on V and 2 bases on J, plus 13 bases between the germline ends.

This sequence originates from a woman aged 18-35 years with type 1 diabetes. The chain is encoded by TRBV6-5 joined to TRBJ1-2; too little of a D gene remains to name it. The source material was naive CD4+ T cells from blood. The label giving this sample's cell subset or site can be read as: true naive CD4+ T cells. The bases read TGTGCCAGCAGCCGGGAAATCGGGAACTATGGCTACACCTTC. Its translation is CASSREIGNYGYTF.